Described below is a single T cell receptor (beta chain) sequence and its context. Its antigen remains unidentified. The entry originates in a study of CXCR3-negative and CXCR3-positive naive CD8 T cells. Whole-study results and caveats: Naive cells with CXCR3 showed TRB CDR3s that were more hydrophobic than those in CXCR3-negative naive cells.

It was by 5' RACE with UMI labels that the TRB cDNA libraries were prepared. TCRdb reprocessed the 5' RACE reads and stores each CDR3 protein as one record, lacking DNA. The table for this sample gives 84,000 or so distinct CDR3 sequences. This sequence was found in a human donor in good health. Some clones in this sample may be carry-over from other donors' samples. The source material was naive CXCR3+ CD8+ T cells from blood. This sample's subset: CD45RO-CCR7+CD27+CD95- naive CD8+ T cells expressing CXCR3 (TNR3+).

CDR3 amino acids: CASSLTETTGELFF. The rearrangement links TRBV27 to TRBJ2-2. The CDR3 is 14 residues long. The germline V gene encodes CDR1 MNHEY and CDR2 SMNVEV (reference sequence).